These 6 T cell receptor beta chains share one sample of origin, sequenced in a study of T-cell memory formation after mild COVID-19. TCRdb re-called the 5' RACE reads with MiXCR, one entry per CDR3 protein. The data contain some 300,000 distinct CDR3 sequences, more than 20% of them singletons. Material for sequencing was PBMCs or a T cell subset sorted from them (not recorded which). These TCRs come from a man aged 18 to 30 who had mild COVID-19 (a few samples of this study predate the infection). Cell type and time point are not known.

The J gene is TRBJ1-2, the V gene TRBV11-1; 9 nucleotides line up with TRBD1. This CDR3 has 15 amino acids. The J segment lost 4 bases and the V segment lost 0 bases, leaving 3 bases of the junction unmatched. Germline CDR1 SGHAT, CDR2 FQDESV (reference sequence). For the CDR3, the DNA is TGTGCCAGCAGCTTAGCCCCGGACAGGGGCTATGGCTACACCTTC. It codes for CASSLAPDRGYGYTF.

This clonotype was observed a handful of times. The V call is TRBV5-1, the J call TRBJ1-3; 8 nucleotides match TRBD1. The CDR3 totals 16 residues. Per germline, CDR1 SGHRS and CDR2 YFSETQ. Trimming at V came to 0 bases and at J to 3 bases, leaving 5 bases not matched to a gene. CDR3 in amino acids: CASSLAGGRFGNTIYF. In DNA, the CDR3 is TGCGCCAGCAGCTTGGCAGGGGGCAGATTTGGAAACACCATATATTTT.

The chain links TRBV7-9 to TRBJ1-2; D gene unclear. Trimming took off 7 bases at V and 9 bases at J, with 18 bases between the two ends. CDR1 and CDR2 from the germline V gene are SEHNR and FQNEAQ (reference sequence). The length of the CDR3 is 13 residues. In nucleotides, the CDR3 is TGTGCCAGCACCGGAGACTTGCTGAATAGCTACACCTTC. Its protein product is CASTGDLLNSYTF.

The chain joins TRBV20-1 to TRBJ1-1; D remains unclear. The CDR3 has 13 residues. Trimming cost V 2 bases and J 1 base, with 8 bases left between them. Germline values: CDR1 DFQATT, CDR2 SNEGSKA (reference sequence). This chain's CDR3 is CSARSDANTEAFF. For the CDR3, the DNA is TGCAGTGCTAGATCTGATGCGAACACTGAAGCTTTCTTT.

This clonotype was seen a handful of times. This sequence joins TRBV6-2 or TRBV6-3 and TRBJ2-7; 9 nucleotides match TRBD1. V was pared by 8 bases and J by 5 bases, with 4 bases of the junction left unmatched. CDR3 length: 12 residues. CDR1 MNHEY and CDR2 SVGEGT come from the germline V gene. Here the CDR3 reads CASGTGFNEQYF. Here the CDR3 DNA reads TGTGCCAGCGGGACAGGGTTCAACGAGCAGTACTTC.

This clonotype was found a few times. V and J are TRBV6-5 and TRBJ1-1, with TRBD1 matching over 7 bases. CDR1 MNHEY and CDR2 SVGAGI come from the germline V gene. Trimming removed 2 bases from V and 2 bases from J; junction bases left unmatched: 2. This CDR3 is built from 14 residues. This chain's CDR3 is CASSYGDSNTEAFF. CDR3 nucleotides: TGTGCCAGCAGTTACGGGGACAGCAACACTGAAGCTTTCTTT.